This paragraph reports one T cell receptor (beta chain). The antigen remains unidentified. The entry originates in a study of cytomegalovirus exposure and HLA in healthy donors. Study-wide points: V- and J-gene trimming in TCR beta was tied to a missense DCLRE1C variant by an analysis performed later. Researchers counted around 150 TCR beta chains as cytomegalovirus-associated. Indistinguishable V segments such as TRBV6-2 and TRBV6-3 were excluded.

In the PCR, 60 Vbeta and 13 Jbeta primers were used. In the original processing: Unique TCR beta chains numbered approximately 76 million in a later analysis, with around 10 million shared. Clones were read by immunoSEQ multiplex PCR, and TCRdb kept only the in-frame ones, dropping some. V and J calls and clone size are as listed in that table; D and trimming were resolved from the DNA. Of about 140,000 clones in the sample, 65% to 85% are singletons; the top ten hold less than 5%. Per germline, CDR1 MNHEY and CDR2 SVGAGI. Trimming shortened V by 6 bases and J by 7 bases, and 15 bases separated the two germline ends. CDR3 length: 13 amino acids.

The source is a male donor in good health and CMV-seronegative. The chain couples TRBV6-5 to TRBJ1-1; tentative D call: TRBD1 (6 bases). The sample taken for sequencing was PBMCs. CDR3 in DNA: TGTGCCAGCAGACTCAGGGGAGGGGGTGAAGCTTTCTTT. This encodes CASRLRGGGEAFF.